This T cell receptor (beta chain) stems from a study of T cell responses to AZD1222 COVID-19 vaccine. Background on the study: Pooling covered second doses at about 4 or about 12 weeks.

Profiled with immunoSEQ multiplex PCR; TCRdb holds only in-frame clones, not every one. The sample holds over 100,000 clones; 75% to 90% are singletons and the top ten take 2% to 3%. As concerns this clone: What it binds is unknown.

Study-level results: Spike-spanning, vaccine-associated CD4 TCRs were dominant at 160-218 and 743-854. Seropositive status at baseline applied to only 5 to 7 AZD1222 recipients. Females made up more of the donors, who were largely white British, and clonal diversity may have come out too low.

The CDR3 totals 14 residues. V lost 4 bases and J lost 4; bases outside the gene matches: 2. From germline, CDR1 is SNHLY and CDR2 FYNNEI. The rearrangement links TRBV2 to TRBJ2-2, with 8 bases that match TRBD1. The receptor was derived from an adult in good health. This specimen consisted of peripheral blood, obtained on day 0 of AZD1222 vaccination. In nucleotides, the CDR3 is TGTGCCAGCAGTGTAGACAGGGGCACCGGGGAGCTGTTTTTT. Encoded protein: CASSVDRGTGELFF.